The 15 T cell receptor beta chains in this list originate from one sample, sequenced in a study of cytomegalovirus exposure and HLA in healthy donors. Produced via immunoSEQ multiplex PCR; TCRdb's table is partial and in-frame only. Among roughly 52,000 clones listed, roughly 93% were seen once. The specimen sequenced was PBMCs. These receptors came from a woman in her late teens or twenties in good health and CMV-seropositive.

The rearrangement links TRBV7-6 to TRBJ2-7; TRBD1 agrees at 8 bases. The V gene's germline CDR1 is SGHVS and CDR2 FNYEAQ. CDR3 length: 16 amino acids. Germline trimming cut 5 bases from V and 0 bases from J; bases unmatched to any gene: 9. The DNA of the CDR3 is TGTGCCAGCAGCCCCCAGAGACAGGGGTCCTCCTACGAGCAGTACTTC. This gives the protein CASSPQRQGSSYEQYF.

The chain couples TRBV19 to TRBJ2-5; TRBD1 agrees at 7 bases. Looked up from germline, CDR1 is LNHDA and CDR2 is SQIVND (reference sequence). The CDR3 is 13 residues long. Unmatched junction bases numbered 5, after V lost 5 bases and J lost 5 bases. The CDR3: CASSQGVEETQYF. The CDR3 region has the DNA TGTGCCAGTAGTCAGGGGGTTGAGGAGACCCAGTACTTC.

The chain couples TRBV29-1 to TRBJ1-1; D remains ambiguous. Germline V gene lookup returns CDR1 SQVTM and CDR2 ANQGSEA. The CDR3 spans 11 residues. The V end was cut by 1 base, the J end by 6 bases, with 6 bases between. The CDR3 bases are TGCAGCGTTGAAGGTGGCTCTGAAGCTTTCTTT. It translates to CSVEGGSEAFF.

There are a few counts of this clone. The V gene is TRBV27, the J gene TRBJ2-2; 11 positions agree with TRBD1. The CDR3 has 15 residues. With V trimmed by 4 bases and J by 5 bases, 3 bases remained unmatched. The germline V gene has CDR1 MNHEY and CDR2 SMNVEV (reference sequence). CDR3 protein: CASSWTGGPTGELFF. The CDR3 nucleotides are TGTGCCAGCAGTTGGACAGGGGGCCCTACCGGGGAGCTGTTTTTT.

The chain uses TRBV18 and TRBJ1-2, with D tentatively TRBD1 (6 bases). CDR3 length: 13 residues. The germline V gene encodes CDR1 KGHSH and CDR2 LQKENI. Trimming left V 6 bases short and J 8 bases short, with 16 bases between. CDR3: CASSRGSKQGYTF. The CDR3 region has the DNA TGTGCCAGCTCCAGGGGATCCAAGCAAGGCTACACCTTC.

The gene calls are TRBV11-2 and TRBJ2-3; TRBD1 might be the D (6 bases). V was trimmed by 3 bases and J by 14 bases, leaving 21 bases between them. The CDR3 sequence is 14 residues long. Germline V gene data show CDR1 as SGHAT and CDR2 as FQNNGV. This chain's CDR3 is CASSFRFSSEGGYF. CDR3 sequence (DNA): TGTGCCAGCAGCTTTAGGTTCAGTTCGGAAGGGGGGTATTTT.

This clone has just one count. The chain combines TRBV5-1 with TRBJ1-3; D unclear. The CDR3 covers 14 residues. V was trimmed by 0 bases and J by 6 bases, leaving 10 bases between them. The germline gives CDR1 SGHRS, CDR2 YFSETQ. CDR3 protein: CASSLGETLNTIYF. The CDR3, as DNA: TGCGCCAGCAGCTTGGGGGAGACCCTAAACACCATATATTTT.

The CDR3 DNA sequence: TGTGCCAGCAGCTTTACTAGCGGGGGGGCCTACGAGCAGTACTTC. The encoded protein is CASSFTSGGAYEQYF. The chain recombines TRBV7-2 with TRBJ2-7, with 13 bases that match TRBD2. V was clipped by 3 bases and J by 2 bases; unmatched bases: 1. CDR1 and CDR2 from the germline V gene are SGHTA and FQGNSA. This CDR3 comprises 15 residues.

This clone was counted once. The V gene is TRBV6-1, the J gene TRBJ2-7, with 13 positions matching TRBD2. J lost 3 bases, V lost 2 bases, and 1 base had no gene match. Per the germline V gene, CDR1 is MNHNS and CDR2 is SASEGT. The CDR3 has 15 amino acids. CDR3 in DNA: TGTGCCAGCAGTGAATGGACTAGCGGGAGCTACGAGCAGTACTTC. It codes for CASSEWTSGSYEQYF.

This clone was recorded only once. In DNA form, the CDR3 reads TGTGCCAGCAGTGAAGATTGGACAGGGATCTATGGCTACACCTTC. It translates to CASSEDWTGIYGYTF. The chain employs TRBV2 and TRBJ1-2; 8 nucleotides line up with TRBD1. Germline CDR1 SNHLY, CDR2 FYNNEI. The CDR3 runs to 15 residues. Trimming removed 1 base from V and 4 bases from J; junction bases left unmatched: 5.

The chain joins TRBV4-1 to TRBJ2-5; tentative D call: TRBD1 (6 bases). Germline V gives CDR1 MGHRA, CDR2 YSYEKL. The CDR3 consists of 15 residues. V lost 1 base, J lost 1 base, and 10 bases lay in between. The CDR3, as DNA: TGCGCCAGCAGCCAAGGACAGGCGATCCAAGAGACCCAGTACTTC. This sequence encodes CASSQGQAIQETQYF.

The chain is built from TRBV6-5 and TRBJ2-7; D might be TRBD1 (6 bases). Germline V CDR1 and CDR2: MNHEY, SVGAGI. Deletions cut 0 bases from V and 7 bases from J, with 10 bases between. The CDR3 has 13 amino acids. CDR3: CASSYSRGWEQYF. CDR3 sequence (DNA): TGTGCCAGCAGTTACTCTAGGGGGTGGGAGCAGTACTTC.

The V gene is TRBV28, the J gene TRBJ1-5; 10 positions agree with TRBD1. The V and J ends lost 7 bases and 2 bases, in that order; junction bases with no gene match: 17. This CDR3 contains 19 residues. CDR1 MDHEN and CDR2 SYDVKM come from the germline V gene. This CDR3 is CASTPLIGQGGKGNQPQHF. The CDR3 DNA reads as TGTGCCAGCACCCCCCTGATTGGACAGGGGGGGAAGGGCAATCAGCCCCAGCATTTT.

V gene TRBV4-1 combines with J gene TRBJ1-1; TRBD1 matches at 7 bases. CDR1 and CDR2 (germline): MGHRA, YSYEKL. The V segment lost 3 bases and the J segment 9 bases; nucleotides outside the gene matches: 13. CDR3 size: 15 residues. CDR3 in DNA: TGCGCCAGCAGCCAGGTCCAAGGGGTGAGGGGGCAAGCTTTCTTT. Translating it yields CASSQVQGVRGQAFF.

This clone came up once. The chain has TRBV6-6 and TRBJ2-7; D perhaps matches TRBD2 (5 bases). Germline V CDR1 and CDR2: MNHNY, SVGAGI (reference sequence). V lost 2 bases, J lost 5 bases, and 13 bases lay in between. There are 14 residues in the CDR3. The CDR3 loop reads CASSYDRGSNEQYF. CDR3 DNA sequence: TGTGCCAGCAGTTACGATCGGGGATCTAACGAGCAGTACTTC.